This T cell receptor (beta chain) was documented in a study of spatial heterogeneity in lung cancer. Study overall: Counts of TCR transcripts in tumor regions tracked strongly with a T cell module score that came from matched bulk RNA-seq.

The germline V gene encodes CDR1 MNHEY and CDR2 SVGEGT. The CDR3 contains 11 residues. Trimming took off 11 bases at V and 3 bases at J, with 8 bases between the two ends. Ten or more counts support this clonotype. What it binds is not known. Being off target in a library aimed at alpha chains, this beta chain has a size of little meaning. TCRdb passed the 5' RACE reads through MiXCR, listing each CDR3 protein once. The sample has around 13,000 distinct CDR3 sequences, 4.5% to 5.5% seen once. Time point given: sample taken at primary tumor resection. The donors were about 67 patients with non-small cell lung cancer that was early-stage and untreated. The sequenced material consisted of unsorted whole RNA from tumor, nontumor lung or frozen PBMC. The study, taken as a whole, reports: The study found that expanded intratumoral alpha and beta TCR counts tracked tumor mutation counts. Ubiquitous and regional nonsynonymous mutation counts were tracked by ubiquitous and regional expanded TCR counts, respectively.

Material: lung tumor tissue, obtained at surgery. The TCR sequence derives from a male donor with early-stage non-small cell lung cancer. This chain connects TRBV6-2 or TRBV6-3 to TRBJ2-1; maybe TRBD1 (6 bases). CDR3 sequence: CAVRGYNEQFF. In DNA form, the CDR3 reads TGTGCCGTCAGGGGCTACAATGAGCAGTTCTTC.